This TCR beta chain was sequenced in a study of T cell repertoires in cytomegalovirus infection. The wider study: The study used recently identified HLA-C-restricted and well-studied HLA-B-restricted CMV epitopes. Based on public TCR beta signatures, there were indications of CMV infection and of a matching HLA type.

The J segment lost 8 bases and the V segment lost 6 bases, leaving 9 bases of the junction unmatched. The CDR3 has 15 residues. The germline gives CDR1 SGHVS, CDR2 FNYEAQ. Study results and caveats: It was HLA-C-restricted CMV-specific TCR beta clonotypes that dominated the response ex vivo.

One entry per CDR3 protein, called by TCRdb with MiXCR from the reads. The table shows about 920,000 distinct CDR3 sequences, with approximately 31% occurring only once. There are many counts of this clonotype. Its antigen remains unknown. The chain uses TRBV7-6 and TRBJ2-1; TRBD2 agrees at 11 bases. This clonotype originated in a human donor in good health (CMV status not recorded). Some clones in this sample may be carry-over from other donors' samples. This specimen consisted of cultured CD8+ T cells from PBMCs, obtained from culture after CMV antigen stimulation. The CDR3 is CASSFLAGGPDEQFF. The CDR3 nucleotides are TGTGCCAGCAGTTTCTTAGCGGGGGGGCCCGATGAGCAGTTCTTC.